A single sample is the source of the 25 T cell receptor beta chains below, sequenced in a study of patients and donors after allogeneic stem cell transplantation. TCRdb re-called the RT-PCR reads with MiXCR, one entry per CDR3 protein. The sample has about 960,000 distinct CDR3 sequences, approximately 18% seen once. Sequencing used blood, either unsorted or a sorted T cell fraction (not recorded which). The receptors here all came from a human donor who was either an allogeneic HSCT recipient or a stem cell or donor lymphocyte infusion donor (not recorded which). It is not recorded whose cells these are; they may come from a transplant donor.

This clonotype was picked up many times. A junction end diverges from the germline sequence, so it may reflect a read error. This chain links TRBV5-1 with TRBJ1-1; no firm D call. Germline assignment: CDR1 SGHRS and CDR2 YFSETQ. This CDR3 region has 13 residues. CDR3 DNA sequence: TGTGCCAGCAGCTTGGTACCTAACACTGAAGCTTTCTTT. This encodes CASSLVPNTEAFF.

This clonotype has only a few counts. V and J are TRBV20-1 and TRBJ1-1; D might be TRBD1 (5 bases). Per the germline V gene, CDR1 is DFQATT and CDR2 is SNEGSKA (reference sequence). The CDR3 covers 14 residues. The germline V and J ends were trimmed by 0 bases and 1 base, with 9 bases remaining between them. The CDR3 sequence: CSARDREGNTEAFF. CDR3 bases: TGCAGTGCTAGAGACAGGGAAGGGAACACTGAAGCTTTCTTT.

This clonotype was seen ten or more times. The gene calls are TRBV24-1 and TRBJ2-4; TRBD1 aligns across 8 bases. CDR1 and CDR2 (germline): KGHDR, SFDVKD. V dropped 10 bases and J dropped 0; count of bases not matched to a gene: 4. The CDR3 runs 14 residues. The CDR3 protein is CATSTGGAKNIQYF. The DNA of the CDR3 is TGTGCCACTTCTACAGGGGGAGCCAAAAACATTCAGTACTTC.

The CDR3 DNA reads TGTGCCATCAGTGAGGAGGGGACTAGAGTCTACGAGCAGTACTTC. Its protein is CAISEEGTRVYEQYF. The rearrangement links TRBV10-3 to TRBJ2-7, with 8 bases matching TRBD2. CDR3 size: 15 residues. V dropped 2 bases and J dropped 3; count of bases not matched to a gene: 6. Germline V CDR1 and CDR2: ENHRY, SYGVKD.

This clonotype was seen a handful of times. The chain uses TRBV15 and TRBJ2-1; D ambiguous. CDR1 is LNHNV, CDR2 YYDKDF, per germline (reference sequence). The CDR3 is made up of 15 amino acids. Between the trimmed V and J ends, which lost 3 bases and 7 bases, there was a span of 16 bases. Here the CDR3 DNA reads TGTGCCACCAGCAGTCGGACCTGGGGTATGAATGAGCAGTTCTTC. Its translation: CATSSRTWGMNEQFF.

This clonotype was observed a handful of times. This chain links TRBV7-3 with TRBJ2-3; D is perhaps TRBD1 (5 bases). This CDR3 has 15 residues. The V and J ends lost 3 bases and 1 base respectively, with 11 bases between them. Germline V gene sequence: CDR1 SGHTA, CDR2 FQGTGA. CDR3 DNA: TGTGCCAGCAGCTTCGGCCTAGGGGGCACAGATACGCAGTATTTT. Translated: CASSFGLGGTDTQYF.

The rearrangement uses TRBV24-1 and TRBJ1-5, with a weak D call TRBD1 (5 bases). Germline V lookup: CDR1 KGHDR, CDR2 SFDVKD. V shed 4 bases and J shed 1 base, with 10 bases lying between them. The CDR3 is 15 residues long. The CDR3 DNA reads TGTGCCACCAGTGAGGGGGGTTCAAGCAATCAGCCCCAGCATTTT. Amino acid sequence: CATSEGGSSNQPQHF.

Only a few counts were recorded for this clonotype. The chain carries TRBV12-3 or TRBV12-4 and TRBJ2-1; 14 bases fit TRBD2. CDR3 length equals 16 residues. Losses at the gene ends were 5 bases for V and 4 bases for J; bases not matched to a gene: 4. This chain's CDR3 is CASSTTSGGGYNEQFF. CDR3 DNA sequence: TGTGCCAGCAGTACGACTAGCGGGGGGGGGTACAATGAGCAGTTCTTC.

In its sample, this clonotype was seen many times. This chain uses TRBV12-3 or TRBV12-4 with TRBJ2-5; D is unresolved. The CDR3 contains 14 residues. V lost 6 bases, J lost 0 bases, and 11 bases lay in between. CDR3 DNA sequence: TGTGCCAGCAGGCTCCGGACCTACCAAGAGACCCAGTACTTC. Amino acid sequence: CASRLRTYQETQYF.

This clonotype was observed a handful of times. The CDR3 bases are TGCGCCAGCAGCCCACTTTCTCTGGGGAGGGACCACACCGGGGAGCTGTTTTTT. Residues: CASSPLSLGRDHTGELFF. V usage is TRBV4-1 and J usage is TRBJ2-2, with 7 bases fitting TRBD2. Germline V gene data show CDR1 as MGHRA and CDR2 as YSYEKL. V shed 4 bases and J 3 bases; nucleotides not matched to a gene: 14. The CDR3 is 18 amino acids.

The chain recombines TRBV4-1 with TRBJ2-3; the match to TRBD2 covers 10 bases. The V segment lost 0 bases and the J segment 8 bases; nucleotides outside the gene matches: 8. CDR1 MGHRA and CDR2 YSYEKL come from the germline V gene. The CDR3 length is 16 residues. The CDR3 nucleotides read TGCGCCAGCAGCCAAGATTCCCTAGCGGGAGCTGGTACGCAGTATTTT. Its translation: CASSQDSLAGAGTQYF.

This clonotype was seen more than once but under ten times. The chain links TRBV14 to TRBJ1-2, with D perhaps TRBD1 (6 bases). With 1 base removed from V and 8 bases from J, the gap between germline ends came to 17 bases. Germline CDR1 and CDR2: SGHDN and FVKESK. The CDR3 length is 15 residues. The CDR3 coding sequence is TGTGCCAGCAGCCAAGGTTCGAAGGGGGTTCAAGGCTACACCTTC. It translates to CASSQGSKGVQGYTF. The variable domain in full, with the rest retrieved from reference TRBV14 and TRBJ1-2, is EAGVTQFPSHSVIEKGQTVTLRCDPISGHDNLYWYRRVMGKEIKFLLHFVKESKQDESGMPNNRFLAERTGGTYSTLKVQPAELEDSGVYFCASSQGSKGVQGYTFGSGTRLTVV.

This clonotype was counted at least ten times. CDR3 protein: CSVQGEGNTIYF. The CDR3 bases are TGCAGCGTGCAGGGTGAAGGAAACACCATATATTTT. The V and J genes are TRBV29-1 and TRBJ1-3, with D perhaps TRBD1 (5 bases). CDR3 length equals 12 residues. V was pared by 6 bases and J by 4 bases, with 10 bases between. Germline CDR1 and CDR2: SQVTM and ANQGSEA.

V gene TRBV7-2 combines with J gene TRBJ1-1; TRBD1 agrees at 7 bases. J was trimmed by 1 base and V by 2 bases; bases with no gene match: 4. The CDR3 is 15 residues long. Per germline, CDR1 SGHTA and CDR2 FQGNSA. This CDR3 is CASSLSDRANTEAFF. The CDR3 DNA reads as TGTGCCAGCAGCTTATCAGACAGGGCGAACACTGAAGCTTTCTTT.

This clonotype was detected ten times or more. The chain carries TRBV12-3 or TRBV12-4 and TRBJ1-1; TRBD1 agrees at 7 bases. This CDR3 has 14 residues. V shed 3 bases and J 4 bases; nucleotides not matched to a gene: 5. The CDR3 DNA reads as TGTGCCAGCAGTTTTCGACAGGGTGGCACTGAAGCTTTCTTT. Its protein is CASSFRQGGTEAFF.

The genes are TRBV5-1 and TRBJ2-2; 7 bases agree with TRBD1. The germline V gene encodes CDR1 SGHRS and CDR2 YFSETQ. The J segment lost 2 bases and the V segment lost 2 bases, leaving 9 bases of the junction unmatched. This CDR3 comprises 17 residues. The CDR3 sequence is CASSFPRDSENTGELFF. The DNA of the CDR3 is TGCGCCAGCAGCTTTCCCCGGGACAGTGAAAACACCGGGGAGCTGTTTTTT.

This clonotype occurred a few times. V is TRBV18 and J is TRBJ1-4, with D uncertain. In germline, CDR1 is KGHSH, CDR2 LQKENI. This CDR3 comprises 12 residues. The V end lost 2 bases, the J end lost 8 bases, and 6 bases lay between the germline ends. Here the CDR3 DNA reads TGTGCCAGCTCACCAAATGACGAAAAACTGTTTTTT. Its translation is CASSPNDEKLFF.

This clonotype appeared a few times. The chain employs TRBV7-2 and TRBJ1-5, with D uncertain. The germline V gene encodes CDR1 SGHTA and CDR2 FQGNSA. The V and J ends lost 5 bases and 6 bases respectively, with 14 bases between them. The CDR3 contains 14 residues. This CDR3 reads CASSVDGVGQPQHF. In DNA form, the CDR3 reads TGTGCCAGCAGCGTCGATGGGGTGGGTCAGCCCCAGCATTTT.

A few counts support this clonotype. The V and J genes are TRBV27 and TRBJ2-2; 7 bases agree with TRBD1. The CDR3 totals 16 residues. The V segment lost 2 bases and the J segment 1 base; nucleotides outside the gene matches: 4. CDR1 and CDR2 (germline): MNHEY, SMNVEV (reference sequence). The CDR3 is CASSLQGGRNTGELFF. DNA for the CDR3: TGTGCCAGCAGTTTACAAGGGGGCAGGAACACCGGGGAGCTGTTTTTT.

The rearrangement joins TRBV27 to TRBJ1-4, with D perhaps matching TRBD1 (5 bases). This CDR3 is 14 amino acids long. From germline, CDR1 is MNHEY and CDR2 SMNVEV (reference sequence). V gave up 3 bases and J gave up 4 bases, with 9 bases separating them. The CDR3 reads CASSFGGHNEKLFF. The CDR3 region has the DNA TGTGCCAGCAGTTTTGGCGGACATAATGAAAAACTGTTTTTT.

The chain combines TRBV5-1 with TRBJ1-1; a weak D match, TRBD1 (6 bases). Trimming shortened V by 1 base and J by 6 bases, and 16 bases separated the two germline ends. Germline V gene sequence: CDR1 SGHRS, CDR2 YFSETQ. The CDR3 has 15 residues. Here the CDR3 DNA reads TGCGCCAGCAGCTTGCTACTTACAGGGTATCCTGAAGCTTTCTTT. As protein: CASSLLLTGYPEAFF.

This chain connects TRBV20-1 to TRBJ2-1; a weak D match, TRBD1 (6 bases). V was cut by 5 bases and J by 2 bases, with 16 bases left in between. Germline assignment: CDR1 DFQATT and CDR2 SNEGSKA (reference sequence). The CDR3 consists of 15 residues. The CDR3 region has the DNA TGCAGTGCTGAATACCCTGGACAGCCCTACAATGAGCAGTTCTTC. Translating it yields CSAEYPGQPYNEQFF.

The V call is TRBV4-2, the J call TRBJ2-5, with a weak D call TRBD1 (7 bases). CDR1 and CDR2 from the germline V gene are LGHNA and YNFKEQ. V was shortened by 8 bases and J by 4 bases, with 14 bases between the two germline ends. The CDR3 contains 13 residues. The CDR3 here is CASGGTEGETQYF. The CDR3 nucleotides read TGTGCCAGCGGCGGGACAGAAGGAGAGACCCAGTACTTC.

V and J are TRBV20-1 and TRBJ2-4; D possibly uses TRBD1 or TRBD2 (5 bases each). V gave up 5 bases and J gave up 0 bases, with 14 bases separating them. The germline V gene has CDR1 DFQATT and CDR2 SNEGSKA (reference sequence). This CDR3 has 15 amino acids. The CDR3 region has the DNA TGCAGTGCTCCCCTTAGGGGAGTAGCCAAAAACATTCAGTACTTC. Its translation: CSAPLRGVAKNIQYF.

The V and J genes are TRBV2 and TRBJ1-6; 8 bases are a match to TRBD1. Germline CDR1 SNHLY, CDR2 FYNNEI. The CDR3 covers 15 residues. V was pared by 6 bases and J by 2 bases, with 3 bases of the junction left unmatched. Here the CDR3 DNA reads TGTGCCAGCAGGGACAGGGATCCCTATAATTCACCCCTCCACTTT. It is translated as CASRDRDPYNSPLHF.